These T cell receptor beta chains were read from a single sample in a study of shared clonotypes between healthy human individuals. Sequencing was performed with immunoSEQ multiplex PCR; in TCRdb, only in-frame clones are kept and a portion is missing. This table holds fewer than 2.5 million clones, 80% to 95% found once. Material for sequencing was naive CD4+ T cells from PBMCs. The source is a man between 18 and 29 years old in good health. Some clones in this sample may be carry-over from other donors' samples. The CDR3 runs from the conserved cysteine through the conserved F or W. Each record gives: V gene, D gene, clone size, J gene, CDR3 protein, CDR3 DNA. The D gene is left open where the match is weak. The size field is filled for only some rows; it gives once, few, many or a size class.

V gene: TRBV5-1
D gene: TRBD1
clone size: -
J gene: TRBJ1-1
CDR3 protein: CASSRGGKGADTEAFF
CDR3 DNA: TGCGCCAGCAGCCGCGGCGGGAAGGGGGCGGACACTGAAGCTTTCTTT

V gene: TRBV6-1
D gene: -
clone size: -
J gene: TRBJ1-5
CDR3 protein: CASSDQGRPRAPQHF
CDR3 DNA: TGTGCCAGCAGTGACCAGGGACGGCCAAGAGCGCCCCAGCATTTT

V gene: TRBV25-1
D gene: -
clone size: -
J gene: TRBJ2-7
CDR3 protein: CASGGGTDSYEQYF
CDR3 DNA: TGTGCCAGCGGGGGGGGGACAGACTCCTACGAGCAGTACTTC

V gene: TRBV9
D gene: TRBD1
clone size: -
J gene: TRBJ1-1
CDR3 protein: CASSPTGGTEAFF
CDR3 DNA: TGTGCCAGCAGCCCTACAGGGGGCACTGAAGCTTTCTTT

V gene: TRBV30
D gene: -
clone size: -
J gene: TRBJ1-4
CDR3 protein: CAWSPPPTNEKLFF
CDR3 DNA: TGTGCCTGGAGTCCGCCCCCAACTAATGAAAAACTGTTTTTT

V gene: TRBV19
D gene: -
clone size: -
J gene: TRBJ2-7
CDR3 protein: CASSTRGGEQYF
CDR3 DNA: TGTGCCAGTAGTACCAGGGGGGGCGAGCAGTACTTC

V gene: TRBV2
D gene: -
clone size: -
J gene: TRBJ2-1
CDR3 protein: CASSERGGASYNEQFF
CDR3 DNA: TGTGCCAGCAGTGAAAGAGGCGGGGCCTCCTACAATGAGCAGTTCTTC

V gene: TRBV5-4
D gene: TRBD1
clone size: -
J gene: TRBJ2-3
CDR3 protein: CASRGTESTDTQYF
CDR3 DNA: TGTGCCAGCAGGGGGACAGAATCCACAGATACGCAGTATTTT

V gene: TRBV2
D gene: -
clone size: -
J gene: TRBJ2-1
CDR3 protein: CASSAIYNEQFF
CDR3 DNA: TGTGCCAGCAGTGCTATCTACAATGAGCAGTTCTTC

V gene: TRBV5-1
D gene: TRBD1
clone size: -
J gene: TRBJ2-7
CDR3 protein: CASSLAVQGAGEQYF
CDR3 DNA: TGCGCCAGCAGCTTGGCCGTGCAGGGGGCTGGCGAGCAGTACTTC

V gene: TRBV2
D gene: -
clone size: -
J gene: TRBJ1-5
CDR3 protein: CASSDSAGRNQPQHF
CDR3 DNA: TGTGCCAGCAGTGATTCGGCAGGGCGGAATCAGCCCCAGCATTTT

V gene: TRBV2
D gene: TRBD1
clone size: few
J gene: TRBJ1-3
CDR3 protein: CASIGQARNTIYF
CDR3 DNA: TGTGCCAGCATAGGACAGGCACGAAACACCATATATTTT

V gene: TRBV5-4
D gene: -
clone size: once
J gene: TRBJ2-5
CDR3 protein: CASSLGSSTLYQETQYF
CDR3 DNA: TGTGCCAGCAGCTTGGGAAGCAGCACCCTATACCAAGAGACCCAGTACTTC

V gene: TRBV5-4
D gene: TRBD2
clone size: -
J gene: TRBJ2-3
CDR3 protein: CASSPGGTSRADTQYF
CDR3 DNA: TGTGCCAGCAGCCCTGGTGGGACTAGCCGCGCAGATACGCAGTATTTT

V gene: TRBV13
D gene: TRBD2
clone size: -
J gene: TRBJ2-1
CDR3 protein: CASSLVLAGHNEQFF
CDR3 DNA: TGTGCCAGCAGCTTAGTACTAGCGGGGCACAATGAGCAGTTCTTC

V gene: TRBV7-8
D gene: -
clone size: -
J gene: TRBJ1-2
CDR3 protein: CASSLVAAFNYGYTF
CDR3 DNA: TGTGCCAGCAGCTTAGTGGCAGCCTTTAACTATGGCTACACCTTC

V gene: TRBV20-1
D gene: -
clone size: -
J gene: TRBJ2-1
CDR3 protein: CSASSPNEQFF
CDR3 DNA: TGCAGTGCTAGCTCCCCCAATGAGCAGTTCTTC

V gene: TRBV6-1
D gene: TRBD1
clone size: -
J gene: TRBJ2-7
CDR3 protein: CASSGGTGTISYEQYF
CDR3 DNA: TGTGCCAGCAGTGGGGGGACAGGGACCATCTCCTACGAGCAGTACTTC

V gene: TRBV4-1
D gene: TRBD2
clone size: -
J gene: TRBJ2-2
CDR3 protein: CASSQEDSGRTGELFF
CDR3 DNA: TGCGCCAGCAGCCAAGAAGATAGCGGGAGAACCGGGGAGCTGTTTTTT

V gene: TRBV6-6
D gene: -
clone size: -
J gene: TRBJ2-5
CDR3 protein: CASSRRQGDAQETQYF
CDR3 DNA: TGTGCCAGCAGCCGTCGGCAGGGCGATGCCCAAGAGACCCAGTACTTC

V gene: TRBV28
D gene: TRBD1
clone size: once
J gene: TRBJ1-2
CDR3 protein: CASSAKSTGAGYGYTF
CDR3 DNA: TGTGCCAGCAGTGCAAAGTCGACAGGGGCCGGCTATGGCTACACCTTC

V gene: TRBV28
D gene: TRBD2
clone size: once
J gene: TRBJ2-1
CDR3 protein: CASSVAGGANEQFF
CDR3 DNA: TGTGCCAGCAGCGTAGCGGGGGGGGCGAATGAGCAGTTCTTC

V gene: TRBV5-6
D gene: -
clone size: -
J gene: TRBJ2-7
CDR3 protein: CASSLGFLSYEQYF
CDR3 DNA: TGTGCCAGCAGCTTGGGTTTTTTGAGCTACGAGCAGTACTTC

V gene: TRBV5-1
D gene: -
clone size: few
J gene: TRBJ1-5
CDR3 protein: CASSLDRDSQPQHF
CDR3 DNA: TGCGCCAGCAGCTTGGACAGGGATTCGCAGCCCCAGCATTTT

V gene: TRBV28
D gene: -
clone size: -
J gene: TRBJ1-2
CDR3 protein: CASSSTSGYTF
CDR3 DNA: TGTGCCAGCAGTTCGACGAGTGGCTACACCTTC

V gene: TRBV2
D gene: -
clone size: -
J gene: TRBJ1-1
CDR3 protein: CASSFSMGSGTEAFF
CDR3 DNA: TGTGCCAGCAGTTTTTCAATGGGGTCCGGCACTGAAGCTTTCTTT

V gene: TRBV5-6
D gene: TRBD2
clone size: -
J gene: TRBJ2-5
CDR3 protein: CASSLGGAGGETQYF
CDR3 DNA: TGTGCCAGCAGCTTGGGGGGCGCGGGAGGAGAGACCCAGTACTTC

V gene: TRBV5-8
D gene: -
clone size: -
J gene: TRBJ2-7
CDR3 protein: CASSRPNGPYEQYF
CDR3 DNA: TGTGCCAGCAGCCGTCCTAATGGACCCTACGAGCAGTACTTC

V gene: TRBV5-1
D gene: -
clone size: -
J gene: TRBJ2-1
CDR3 protein: CASSSIQPGTRGEQFF
CDR3 DNA: TGCGCCAGCAGCTCGATCCAACCTGGCACACGGGGTGAGCAGTTCTTC

V gene: TRBV9
D gene: -
clone size: -
J gene: TRBJ2-6
CDR3 protein: CASSVDPGANVLTF
CDR3 DNA: TGTGCCAGCAGCGTAGATCCCGGGGCCAACGTCCTGACTTTC

V gene: TRBV27
D gene: -
clone size: -
J gene: TRBJ1-6
CDR3 protein: CASQAGRNSPLHF
CDR3 DNA: TGTGCCAGCCAGGCAGGGAGGAATTCACCCCTCCACTTT

V gene: TRBV27
D gene: -
clone size: -
J gene: TRBJ1-1
CDR3 protein: CASSLMPPGGTAFF
CDR3 DNA: TGTGCCAGCAGTTTGATGCCCCCTGGAGGGACCGCTTTCTTT

V gene: TRBV7-9
D gene: -
clone size: -
J gene: TRBJ2-1
CDR3 protein: CASSPGVHNEQFF
CDR3 DNA: TGTGCCAGCAGCCCAGGGGTCCACAATGAGCAGTTCTTC

V gene: TRBV7-2
D gene: -
clone size: -
J gene: TRBJ2-4
CDR3 protein: CASSRQGGPQYF
CDR3 DNA: TGTGCCAGCAGCCGGCAGGGGGGCCCTCAGTACTTC

V gene: TRBV5-1
D gene: -
clone size: -
J gene: TRBJ1-2
CDR3 protein: CASSQFVSFNYGYTF
CDR3 DNA: TGCGCCAGCAGCCAATTCGTCAGCTTTAACTATGGCTACACCTTC

V gene: TRBV5-1
D gene: TRBD1
clone size: -
J gene: TRBJ2-1
CDR3 protein: CASSSTGGRNEQFF
CDR3 DNA: TGCGCCAGCAGCTCGACAGGGGGAAGAAATGAGCAGTTCTTC

V gene: TRBV11-2
D gene: TRBD2
clone size: -
J gene: TRBJ2-1
CDR3 protein: CASSFGTSSYNEQFF
CDR3 DNA: TGTGCCAGCAGCTTCGGGACTAGCAGCTACAATGAGCAGTTCTTC

V gene: TRBV7-9
D gene: TRBD2
clone size: -
J gene: TRBJ2-1
CDR3 protein: CASSSPTSGSLGYNEQFF
CDR3 DNA: TGTGCCAGCAGCTCCCCGACTAGCGGGAGCTTAGGGTACAATGAGCAGTTCTTC

V gene: TRBV19
D gene: TRBD1
clone size: few
J gene: TRBJ1-5
CDR3 protein: CAISDRGGQPQHF
CDR3 DNA: TGTGCCATCTCGGACAGGGGAGGCCAGCCCCAGCATTTT

V gene: TRBV11-2
D gene: TRBD2
clone size: -
J gene: TRBJ2-1
CDR3 protein: CASSRGRELIYNEQFF
CDR3 DNA: TGTGCCAGCAGCCGTGGGCGGGAGCTTATCTACAATGAGCAGTTCTTC

V gene: TRBV28
D gene: -
clone size: -
J gene: TRBJ2-5
CDR3 protein: CASSLDSTETQYF
CDR3 DNA: TGTGCCAGCAGCCTCGACAGTACGGAGACCCAGTACTTC

V gene: TRBV28
D gene: TRBD2
clone size: -
J gene: TRBJ2-7
CDR3 protein: CASSLLAGANYEQYF
CDR3 DNA: TGTGCCAGCAGTTTACTAGCGGGGGCGAACTACGAGCAGTACTTC

V gene: TRBV19
D gene: TRBD2
clone size: -
J gene: TRBJ2-1
CDR3 protein: CASSSSRTSSYNEQFF
CDR3 DNA: TGTGCCAGTAGTTCTTCCCGGACTAGCTCCTACAATGAGCAGTTCTTC

V gene: TRBV6-5
D gene: -
clone size: -
J gene: TRBJ2-3
CDR3 protein: CASSPRTSTDTQYF
CDR3 DNA: TGTGCCAGCAGTCCGAGAACTAGCACAGATACGCAGTATTTT

V gene: TRBV29-1
D gene: -
clone size: -
J gene: TRBJ1-1
CDR3 protein: CSVEDRLNTEAFF
CDR3 DNA: TGCAGCGTGGAAGACAGGTTGAACACTGAAGCTTTCTTT

V gene: TRBV4-2
D gene: TRBD2
clone size: -
J gene: TRBJ2-2
CDR3 protein: CASRAGLVTGELFF
CDR3 DNA: TGTGCCAGCAGGGCGGGACTAGTCACCGGGGAGCTGTTTTTT

V gene: TRBV5-1
D gene: -
clone size: -
J gene: TRBJ1-5
CDR3 protein: CASSRGPQGNQPQHF
CDR3 DNA: TGCGCCAGCAGCAGGGGACCTCAAGGCAATCAGCCCCAGCATTTT